The clone carrying this T cell receptor (beta chain) was observed once. The CDR3 is 16 amino acids. V was clipped by 3 bases and J by 5 bases; unmatched bases: 6. CDR1 is KGHSH, CDR2 LQKENI, per germline. In the source study's methods: The authors estimated nucleated cell counts from reference gene primer amplification. TCRdb's copy holds only in-frame clones and misses some; the assay was immunoSEQ multiplex PCR. V and J calls and clone size are as listed in that table; D and trimming were resolved from the DNA. The sample includes under 400,000 clones, 80% to 90% of them seen just once. The data were taken from a study of blood T cell repertoires in COVID-19. For the study at large: COVID-19 samples collected from the United States, Italy and Spain covered acute and convalescent phases. T cells, B-cell-depleted T cells, or PBMCs supplied cDNA or gDNA.

The TCR originated in a woman aged 30 to 39 with COVID-19, enrolled during active disease. V is TRBV18 and J is TRBJ2-1, with 11 bases identical to TRBD2. Sequences were obtained from peripheral blood. The CDR3 region is CASSPPGTSGNNEQFF. The CDR3 DNA reads as TGTGCCAGCTCACCGCCGGGGACTAGCGGTAACAATGAGCAGTTCTTC.